This T cell receptor beta chain was documented in a study of cytomegalovirus exposure and HLA in healthy donors. Study-level points and caveats: Analysis was carried out at a later point, and it linked a missense DCLRE1C variant to TCR beta V- and J-gene trimming. While the bulk of TCR sequences proved rare, some public TCRs turned up in many donors. Evidence from a later analysis indicated that most CMV-associated TCR beta chains looked HLA-restricted.

PCR used 60 Vbeta primers and 13 Jbeta primers. As handled by the study authors: Unique TCR beta chains numbered around 80 million in a later analysis, with around 10 million shared. Method: immunoSEQ multiplex PCR; TCRdb's copy keeps in-frame clones and lacks some. The DNA gave D and trimming, while V, J and clone size come from that table. The repertoire includes over 100,000 clones, roughly 80% of them detected once, and 7.7% sits in the top ten. The CDR3 length is 15 residues. Germline CDR1 and CDR2: MGHDK and SYGVNS. Trimming removed 3 bases from V and 0 bases from J, with 10 bases in between. With regard to this clone: Its antigen is still unknown.

The source material was PBMCs. The V gene is TRBV25-1, the J gene TRBJ2-3; D is possibly TRBD1 (6 bases). The receptor's source is a woman aged 50 to 60 in good health and CMV-seropositive. The CDR3 bases are TGTGCCAGCAGTGAGACAGGCTCTAGCACAGATACGCAGTATTTT. Amino acids: CASSETGSSTDTQYF.